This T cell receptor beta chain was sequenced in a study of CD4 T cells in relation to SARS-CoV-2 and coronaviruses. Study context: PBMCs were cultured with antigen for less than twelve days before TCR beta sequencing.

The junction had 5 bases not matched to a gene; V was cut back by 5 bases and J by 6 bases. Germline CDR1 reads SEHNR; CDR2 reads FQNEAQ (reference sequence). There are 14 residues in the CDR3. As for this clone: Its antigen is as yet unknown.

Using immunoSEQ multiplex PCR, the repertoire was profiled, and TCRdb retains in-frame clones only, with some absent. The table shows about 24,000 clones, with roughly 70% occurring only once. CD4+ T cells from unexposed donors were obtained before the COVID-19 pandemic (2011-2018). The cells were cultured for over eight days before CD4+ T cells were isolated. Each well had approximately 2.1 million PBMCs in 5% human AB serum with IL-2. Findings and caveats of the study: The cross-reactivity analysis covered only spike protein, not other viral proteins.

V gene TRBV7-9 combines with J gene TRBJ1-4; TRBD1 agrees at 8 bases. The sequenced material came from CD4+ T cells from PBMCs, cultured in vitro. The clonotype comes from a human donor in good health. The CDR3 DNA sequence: TGTGCCAGCAGCCTATCGACAGGGGATGAAAAACTGTTTTTT. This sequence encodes CASSLSTGDEKLFF.